This T cell receptor (beta chain) is from a study of T cell repertoires in ileal Crohn's disease. Study-wide background: The MI sample came from the proximal margin of the surgical specimen. Study results and limitations: Compared with non-smokers, active smokers at surgery showed more clonal expansions. Mucosal expansions were suggested to be mainly CD8 T cells.

Described time point: proximal margin of the surgical specimen (macroscopically non-inflamed). Eligibility required adulthood, ileal or ileocolonic Crohn's disease and indicated ileocolonic resection. This clone was found a few times. The antigen is unknown. Measured with immunoSEQ multiplex PCR; TCRdb has only the in-frame clones, and not every one. Among over 7,000 clones listed, approximately 75% were seen once. The V gene end was trimmed by 4 bases and the J gene end by 4 bases; junction bases not matched to a gene: 9. The CDR3 is 15 residues long. Per the germline V gene, CDR1 is SGHNT and CDR2 is YYREEE (reference sequence).

The sample was ileal tissue. The receptor comes from an adult with Crohn's disease. The chain couples TRBV5-4 to TRBJ2-7; 9 nucleotides match TRBD2. CDR3 amino acids: CASSPDLAGLYEQYF. DNA for the CDR3: TGTGCCAGCAGCCCGGACCTAGCGGGACTTTACGAGCAGTACTTC. Complete variable domain (other parts from reference TRBV5-4 and TRBJ2-7): ETGVTQSPTHLIKTRGQQVTLRCSSQSGHNTVSWYQQALGQGPQFIFQYYREEENGRGNFPPRFSGLQFPNYSSELNVNALELDDSALYLCASSPDLAGLYEQYFGPGTRLTVT.